This entry is about one TCR beta chain. Its specificity is unknown. The data were taken from a study of shared clonotypes between healthy human individuals. Study information: CD8 memory received one plate per donor, CD8 naive two, CD4 memory three and CD4 naive three. The study, taken as a whole, reports: Roughly 5% of naive CD4 clonotypes were shared across a handful of donors. A small donor pool kept down the genetic and exposure-history diversity that was represented. Generation probabilities of non-shared clonotypes were lower (relative to those shared by all four donors).

V lost 7 bases, J lost 0 bases, and 6 bases stayed unmatched. Germline V gene sequence: CDR1 MNHNS, CDR2 SASEGT. This CDR3 spans 15 amino acids. This table comes from immunoSEQ multiplex PCR, and its TCRdb copy is limited to in-frame clones, with some not included. This sample yields some 240,000 clones, of which approximately 65% are seen a single time; roughly 11% belongs to the top ten. This chain joins TRBV6-1 and TRBJ1-1; 9 bases line up with TRBD1. The origin of this receptor is a man aged 25 to 45 in good health. The sample taken for sequencing was memory CD4+ T cells sorted from blood. Subset here: CD45RA-negative fraction. CDR3 region: CASTGQGRMNTEAFF. The CDR3 DNA reads TGTGCCAGCACCGGACAGGGGAGGATGAACACTGAAGCTTTCTTT.